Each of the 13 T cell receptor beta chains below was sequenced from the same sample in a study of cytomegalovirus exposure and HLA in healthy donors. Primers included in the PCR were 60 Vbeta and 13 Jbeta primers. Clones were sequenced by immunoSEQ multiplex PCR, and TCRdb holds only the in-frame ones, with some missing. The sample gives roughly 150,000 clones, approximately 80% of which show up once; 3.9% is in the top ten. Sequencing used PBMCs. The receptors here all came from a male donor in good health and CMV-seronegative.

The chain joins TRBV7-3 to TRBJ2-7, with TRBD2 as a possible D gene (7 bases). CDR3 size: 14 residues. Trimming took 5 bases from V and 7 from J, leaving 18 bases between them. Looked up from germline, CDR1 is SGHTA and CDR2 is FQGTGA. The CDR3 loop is CASSPFGGPGEQYF. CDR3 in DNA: TGTGCCAGCAGCCCGTTCGGGGGGCCCGGGGAGCAGTACTTC.

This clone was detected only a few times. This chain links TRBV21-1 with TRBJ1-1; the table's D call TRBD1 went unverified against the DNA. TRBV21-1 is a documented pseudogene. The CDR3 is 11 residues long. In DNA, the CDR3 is TGTGCCAGACAGGGATACACTGAAGCTTTCTTT. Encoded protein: CARQGYTEAFF.

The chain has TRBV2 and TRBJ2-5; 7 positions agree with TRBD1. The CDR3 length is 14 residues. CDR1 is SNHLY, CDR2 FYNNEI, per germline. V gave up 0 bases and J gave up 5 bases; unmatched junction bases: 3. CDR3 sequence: CASSEAHRGETQYF. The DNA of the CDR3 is TGTGCCAGCAGTGAAGCCCACAGGGGTGAGACCCAGTACTTC.

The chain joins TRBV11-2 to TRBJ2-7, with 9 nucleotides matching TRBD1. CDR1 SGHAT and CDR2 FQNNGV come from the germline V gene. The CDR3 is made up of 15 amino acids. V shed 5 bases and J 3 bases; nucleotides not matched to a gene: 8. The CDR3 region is CASSTHRGPGYEQYF. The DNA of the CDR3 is TGTGCCAGCAGCACTCACAGGGGGCCGGGCTACGAGCAGTACTTC.

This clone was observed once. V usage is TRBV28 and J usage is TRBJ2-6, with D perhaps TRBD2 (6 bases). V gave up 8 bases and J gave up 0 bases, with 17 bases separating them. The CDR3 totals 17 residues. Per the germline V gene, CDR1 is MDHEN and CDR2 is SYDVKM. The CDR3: CASLRGGPASGANVLTF. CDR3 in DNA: TGTGCCAGCCTTCGGGGAGGACCGGCCTCTGGGGCCAACGTCCTGACTTTC. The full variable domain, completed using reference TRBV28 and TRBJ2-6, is DVKVTQSSRYLVKRTGEKVFLECVQDMDHENMFWYRQDPGLGLRLIYFSYDVKMKEKGDIPEGYSVSREKKERFSLILESASTNQTSMYLCASLRGGPASGANVLTFGAGSRLTVL.

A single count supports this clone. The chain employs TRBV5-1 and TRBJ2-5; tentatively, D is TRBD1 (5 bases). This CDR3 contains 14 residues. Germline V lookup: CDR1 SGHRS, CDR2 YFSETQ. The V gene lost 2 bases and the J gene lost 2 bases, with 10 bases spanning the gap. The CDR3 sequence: CASSFVGQQETQYF. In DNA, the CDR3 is TGCGCCAGCAGCTTCGTAGGACAACAAGAGACCCAGTACTTC.

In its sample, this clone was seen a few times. The CDR3 DNA reads TGTGCCAGCAGCTCACGCGGGGGGACCTTGAACACTGAAGCTTTCTTT. This encodes CASSSRGGTLNTEAFF. V and J are TRBV5-4 and TRBJ1-1, with D possibly TRBD1 on 5 matching bases. The germline V gene encodes CDR1 SGHNT and CDR2 YYREEE (reference sequence). This CDR3 has 16 residues. The ends were cut back, 3 bases at V and 0 bases at J, with 15 bases in the middle. Full variable domain (remainder filled in from reference TRBV5-4 and TRBJ1-1): ETGVTQSPTHLIKTRGQQVTLRCSSQSGHNTVSWYQQALGQGPQFIFQYYREEENGRGNFPPRFSGLQFPNYSSELNVNALELDDSALYLCASSSRGGTLNTEAFFGQGTRLTVV.

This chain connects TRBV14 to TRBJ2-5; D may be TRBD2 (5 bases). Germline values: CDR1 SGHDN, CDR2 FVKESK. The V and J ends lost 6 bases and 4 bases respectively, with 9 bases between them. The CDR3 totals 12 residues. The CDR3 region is CASSFGGETQYF. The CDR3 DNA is TGTGCCAGCAGTTTTGGAGGAGAGACCCAGTACTTC.

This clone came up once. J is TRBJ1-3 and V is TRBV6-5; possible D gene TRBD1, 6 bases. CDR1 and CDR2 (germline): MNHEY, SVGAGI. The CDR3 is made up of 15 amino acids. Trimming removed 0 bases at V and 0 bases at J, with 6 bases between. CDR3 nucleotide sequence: TGTGCCAGCAGTTACTCGACAGGCTCTGGAAACACCATATATTTT. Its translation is CASSYSTGSGNTIYF.

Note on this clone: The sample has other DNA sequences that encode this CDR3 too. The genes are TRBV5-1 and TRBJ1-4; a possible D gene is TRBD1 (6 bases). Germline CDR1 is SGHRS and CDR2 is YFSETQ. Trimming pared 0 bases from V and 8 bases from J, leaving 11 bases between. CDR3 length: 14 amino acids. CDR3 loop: CASSLGGQGEKLFF. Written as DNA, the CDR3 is TGCGCCAGCAGCTTGGGGGGGCAAGGGGAAAAACTGTTTTTT. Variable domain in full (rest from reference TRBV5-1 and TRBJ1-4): KAGVTQTPRYLIKTRGQQVTLSCSPISGHRSVSWYQQTPGQGLQFLFEYFSETQRNKGNFPGRFSGRQFSNSRSEMNVSTLELGDSALYLCASSLGGQGEKLFFGSGTQLSVL.

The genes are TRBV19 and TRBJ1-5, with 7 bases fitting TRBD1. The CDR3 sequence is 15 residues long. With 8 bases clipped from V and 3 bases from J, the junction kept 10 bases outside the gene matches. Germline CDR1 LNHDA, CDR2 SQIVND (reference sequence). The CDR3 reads CASHIADRINQPQHF. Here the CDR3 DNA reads TGTGCCAGTCATATTGCGGACAGGATCAATCAGCCCCAGCATTTT.

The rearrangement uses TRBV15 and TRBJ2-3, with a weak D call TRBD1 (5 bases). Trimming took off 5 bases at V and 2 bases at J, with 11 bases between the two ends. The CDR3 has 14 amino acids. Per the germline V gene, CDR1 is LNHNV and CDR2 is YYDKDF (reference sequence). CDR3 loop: CATSDRQYTDTQYF. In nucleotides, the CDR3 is TGTGCCACCAGCGACAGACAGTACACAGATACGCAGTATTTT. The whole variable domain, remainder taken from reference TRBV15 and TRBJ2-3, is DAMVIQNPRYQVTQFGKPVTLSCSQTLNHNVMYWYQQKSSQAPKLLFHYYDKDFNNEADTPDNFQSRRPNTSFCFLDIRSPGLGDTAMYLCATSDRQYTDTQYFGPGTRLTVL.

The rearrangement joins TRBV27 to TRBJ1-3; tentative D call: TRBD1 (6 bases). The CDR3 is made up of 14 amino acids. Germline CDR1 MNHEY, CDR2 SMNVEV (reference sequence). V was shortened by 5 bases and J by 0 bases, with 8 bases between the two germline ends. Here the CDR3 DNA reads TGTGCCAGCAGTCAACAGGGCTCTGGAAACACCATATATTTT. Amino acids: CASSQQGSGNTIYF.